This T cell receptor beta chain is drawn from a study of blood T cell repertoires in COVID-19 (dated by TCRdb to 2018 to 2020). Background for the entire study: Samples covering the acute and convalescent phases of COVID-19 were provided by collaborators in the United States, Italy and Spain. The prospective study material was composed of cDNA or gDNA derived from T cells, B-cell-depleted T cells, or PBMCs. Deeply sampled blood TCRbeta repertoires from subjects exposed to, actively infected with, or recovered from COVID-19 were included in the dataset. The repertoires were released in a freely available public database meant as a resource for research on the immune response to SARS-CoV-2. The samples were drawn from the first 160 participants of the ongoing ImmuneRACE study and from more than 1,000 subjects provided by 6 global collaborators. Sample metadata almost always included a de-identified subject ID, COVID-19 status, age in years and sex. HLA class I and class II types, where available, came from metadata supplied by the sample provider rather than from assay-based typing. Beyond this particular receptor, the publication reports: Clinical and demographic metadata were provided uncurated, with the amount varying by source and participant.

The germline V end is reduced by 5 bases and the J end by 2 bases; junction bases left unmatched: 15. Sequences KGHDR (CDR1) and SFDVKD (CDR2) are obtained from the germline V gene. Including cysteine and phenylalanine, the CDR3 has 18 amino acids. Just CDR3 DNA is preserved here, 54 bases in frame from base 1. TCRbeta CDR3 regions were amplified from genomic DNA using the immunoSEQ Assay, a bias-controlled multiplex PCR. Under the source paper's analysis protocol: The number of nucleated cells in each sample was estimated by amplification of reference gene primers within the assay. To quantify the absolute abundance of each unique TCRbeta CDR3 rearrangement, sequence reads were collapsed and filtered. Productive Simpson clonality was computed per sample as the square root of Simpson's diversity index over productive rearrangements. Imported from immuneACCESS, the table was reduced by TCRdb to in-frame sequences with V and J called. These copies leave out some clones; in studies compared against another copy, an unresolved V gene accounts for under half, and the cause of the remainder is not known. V and J calls and clone size are copied from that table; D and trimming were computed from the DNA. This sample has 85,000 to 100,000 clones in its table, and 80% of those were observed once. The ten largest clones represent 8.7% of the sample.

About this clone itself: Its antigen is currently not known. Per-nucleotide qualities are absent, and no much larger clonotype sits a single base away.

Another Seattle source contributed samples from volunteer blood donors who had recovered from COVID-19. The collaborating institutions used their own protocols to collect whole blood in K2EDTA tubes. For TCRbeta analysis, collaborators shipped samples in one of three forms: frozen whole blood, isolated PBMCs, or DNA extracted from either of those sample types. This TCR derives from a man between 45 and 60 years old who had recovered from COVID-19. The chain is encoded by TRBV24-1 joined to TRBJ2-7, and 9 junction bases match TRBD2. The sequencing input was peripheral blood. The sequenced DNA: TGTGCCACCAGTGTCCACGACGGAGCGGGGGGCAGCACCTACGAGCAGTACTTC. Its protein product is CATSVHDGAGGSTYEQYF.